This T cell receptor (beta chain) derives from a study of CXCR3-negative and CXCR3-positive naive CD8 T cells. The germline V gene encodes CDR1 MGHDK and CDR2 SYGVNS. The CDR3 is 12 amino acids. All TRB cDNA libraries came from 5' RACE performed with UMI labels. TCRdb re-called the 5' RACE reads; every CDR3 protein appears as one record, without DNA. The specimen's table records 50,000 to 75,000 distinct CDR3 sequences. Naivety in CD8+ T cells corresponded to a CD45RO-CCR7+CD27+CD95- phenotype. The clonotype originates from a human donor in good health. Some clones in this sample may be carry-over from other donors' samples. The chain couples TRBV25-1 to TRBJ2-1; TCRdb calls TRBD2, which cannot be checked without DNA. The specimen sequenced was naive CXCR3- CD8+ T cells from blood. As to subset: CD45RO-CCR7+CD27+CD95- naive CD8+ T cells lacking CXCR3 (TNR3-). The CDR3 sequence is CASSPEANEQFF. Looking up the rest from reference TRBV25-1 and TRBJ2-1 gives the full variable domain: EADIYQTPRYLVIGTGKKITLECSQTMGHDKMYWYQQDPGMELHLIHYSYGVNSTEKGDLSSESTVSRIRTEHFPLTLESARPSHTSQYLCASSPEANEQFFGPGTRLTVL.